This T cell receptor beta chain stems from a study of regulatory T cells in long-lasting Graves disease. Regarding this clonotype: Antigen specificity is unknown.

Stated time point: newly diagnosed GD, antithyroid drugs for less than 3 months. The TCR library was made from RNA extracted from PBMCs. Study-level results: The small sample size may have reduced accuracy. Newly diagnosed patients had higher TCR diversity than persistent Graves' patients did.

CDR3 length: 14 amino acids. V lost 8 bases and J lost 2; bases outside the gene matches: 7. CDR1 and CDR2 (germline): SGHAT, FQNNGV. To make TCR beta libraries, researchers used iRepertoire HTBI primers and Arm-PCR of CDR3 regions. TCRdb reprocessed the multiplex PCR reads via MiXCR and lists one record per CDR3 protein. The sample consists of approximately 560,000 distinct CDR3 sequences, about 15% of them appearing once. The data also belong to a second study, concerning T cells in Graves' hyperthyroidism and ophthalmopathy. That study reports: HTBI primers were employed in a first-round RT-PCR of the TCR CDR3. Blood also held most thyroid clonotypes expanded beyond 0.001.

The TCR was taken from a man younger than 35 with Graves disease. The V gene is TRBV11-2, the J gene TRBJ2-3; 7 bases fit TRBD2. The specimen comprised peripheral blood mononuclear cells (PBMCs), sampled at new diagnosis, from a patient treated with antithyroid drugs. CDR3 coding DNA: TGTGCCAGCGGCCCTAGCGGACCCACAGATACGCAGTATTTT. It translates to CASGPSGPTDTQYF.